Presented here are 4 T cell receptor beta chains from one specimen sequenced in a study of T cells in Graves' hyperthyroidism and ophthalmopathy. Authors of the study amplified TCR beta CDR3 regions from RNA transcripts. RT-PCR in the first round (using the HTBI primer set) targeted the TCR CDR3. One entry per CDR3 protein results from TCRdb running MiXCR on the multiplex PCR reads. The data hold around 500,000 distinct CDR3 sequences, with approximately 23% observed a single time. The sequenced sample was blood. The receptors were sampled from a woman between 70 and 85 years old with Graves' ophthalmopathy.

This clonotype has a count of ten or more. The chain has TRBV7-8 and TRBJ1-1; TRBD1 is a possible D gene (5 bases). From germline, CDR1 is SGHVS and CDR2 FQNEAQ. The length of the CDR3 is 14 residues. Trimming pared 5 bases from V and 1 base from J, leaving 11 bases between. The CDR3 spells CASSPGRANTEAFF. The CDR3 coding sequence is TGTGCCAGCAGCCCGGGACGGGCGAACACTGAAGCTTTCTTT.

The table lists this clonotype with many counts. The chain recombines TRBV5-6 with TRBJ2-5; D is perhaps TRBD1 or TRBD2 (6 bases each). This CDR3 region has 16 residues. V lost 4 bases, J lost 7 bases, and 23 bases lay in between. Per the germline V gene, CDR1 is SGHDT and CDR2 is YYEEEE. The CDR3 bases are TGTGCCAGCAGCCTAGGGGGGACCGGAGGGTTGGGGACCCAGTACTTC. Amino acids: CASSLGGTGGLGTQYF.

The chain carries TRBV9 and TRBJ2-7, with D unresolved. The CDR3 has 15 amino acids. Trimming removed 0 bases from V and 0 bases from J, with 10 bases in between. CDR1 SGDLS and CDR2 YYNGEE come from the germline V gene. CDR3 sequence reads: CASSVAPLPSYEQYF. CDR3 bases: TGTGCCAGCAGCGTAGCGCCTCTCCCCTCCTACGAGCAGTACTTC.

The chain uses TRBV10-3 and TRBJ2-5; D unclear. Germline V gene data show CDR1 as ENHRY and CDR2 as SYGVKD. V was shortened by 0 bases and J by 1 base, with 3 bases between the two germline ends. CDR3 size: 13 residues. In nucleotides, the CDR3 is TGTGCCATCAGTGAGTCCCGCCAAGAGACCCAGTACTTC. Translated: CAISESRQETQYF.